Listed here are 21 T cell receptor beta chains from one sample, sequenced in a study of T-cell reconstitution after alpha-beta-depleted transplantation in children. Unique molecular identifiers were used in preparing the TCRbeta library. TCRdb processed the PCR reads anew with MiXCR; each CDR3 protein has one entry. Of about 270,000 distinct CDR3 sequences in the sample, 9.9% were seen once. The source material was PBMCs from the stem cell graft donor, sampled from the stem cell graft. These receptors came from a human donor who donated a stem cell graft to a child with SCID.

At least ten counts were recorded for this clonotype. CDR3 sequence reads: CASSRDSYTDTQYF. CDR3 DNA: TGTGCCAGCTCACGGGACAGCTACACAGATACGCAGTATTTT. The chain uses TRBV18 and TRBJ2-3; 7 bases align to TRBD1. V trimming: 4 bases; J trimming: 2 bases; junction bases outside the gene matches: 3. This CDR3 has 14 residues. Per germline, CDR1 KGHSH and CDR2 LQKENI.

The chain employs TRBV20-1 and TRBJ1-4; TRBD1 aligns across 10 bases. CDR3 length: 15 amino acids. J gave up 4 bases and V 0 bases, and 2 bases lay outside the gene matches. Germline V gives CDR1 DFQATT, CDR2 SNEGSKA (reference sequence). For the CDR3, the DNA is TGCAGTGCTAGAGAGGGGACAGGGGTTAATGAAAAACTGTTTTTT. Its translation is CSAREGTGVNEKLFF.

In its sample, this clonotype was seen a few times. In nucleotides, the CDR3 is TGTGCCATCAGTGAGCGAATTTCAGGGTCCTACAATGAGCAGTTCTTC. Protein: CAISERISGSYNEQFF. The rearrangement joins TRBV10-3 to TRBJ2-1, with D possibly matching TRBD1 (5 bases). V lost 2 bases and J lost 1, with 12 bases in between. This CDR3 spans 16 amino acids. Germline lookup yields CDR1 ENHRY and CDR2 SYGVKD.

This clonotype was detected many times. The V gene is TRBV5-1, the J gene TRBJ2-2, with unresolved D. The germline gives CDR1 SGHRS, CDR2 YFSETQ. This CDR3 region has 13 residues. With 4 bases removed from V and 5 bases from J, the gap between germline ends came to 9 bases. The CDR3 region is CASSPANTGELFF. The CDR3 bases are TGCGCCAGCAGCCCGGCCAATACCGGGGAGCTGTTTTTT.

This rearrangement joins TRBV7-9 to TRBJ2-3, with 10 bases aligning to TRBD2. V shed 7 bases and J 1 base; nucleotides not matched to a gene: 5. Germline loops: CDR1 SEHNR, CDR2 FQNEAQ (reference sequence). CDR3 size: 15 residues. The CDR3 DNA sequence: TGTGCCAGCAAAACCAGCGGGGGGGGCACAGATACGCAGTATTTT. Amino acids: CASKTSGGGTDTQYF.

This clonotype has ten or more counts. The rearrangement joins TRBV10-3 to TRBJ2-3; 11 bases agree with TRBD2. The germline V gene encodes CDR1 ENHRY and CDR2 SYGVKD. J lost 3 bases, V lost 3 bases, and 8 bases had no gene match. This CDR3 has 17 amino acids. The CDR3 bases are TGTGCCATCAGTGAACCCCGGACTAGCGGGTTTACAGATACGCAGTATTTT. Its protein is CAISEPRTSGFTDTQYF.

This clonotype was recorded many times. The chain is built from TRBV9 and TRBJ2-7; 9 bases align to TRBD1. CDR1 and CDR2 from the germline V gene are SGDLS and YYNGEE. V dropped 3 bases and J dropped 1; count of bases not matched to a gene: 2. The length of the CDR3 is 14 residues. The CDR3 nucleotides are TGTGCCAGCAGCGAGGACAGGGGTTCCTACGAGCAGTACTTC. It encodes CASSEDRGSYEQYF.

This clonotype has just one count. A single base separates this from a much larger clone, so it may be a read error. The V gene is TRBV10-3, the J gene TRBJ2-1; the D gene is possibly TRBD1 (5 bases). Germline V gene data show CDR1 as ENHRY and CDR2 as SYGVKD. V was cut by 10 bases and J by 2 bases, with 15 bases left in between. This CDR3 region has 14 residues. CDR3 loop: CATMYGATYNEQFF. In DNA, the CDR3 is TGTGCCACCATGTATGGGGCCACCTACAATGAGCAGTTCTTC.

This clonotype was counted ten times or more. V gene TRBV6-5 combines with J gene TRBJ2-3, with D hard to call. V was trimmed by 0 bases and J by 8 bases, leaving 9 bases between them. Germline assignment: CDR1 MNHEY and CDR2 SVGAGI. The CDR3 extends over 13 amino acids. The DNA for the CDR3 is TGTGCCAGCAGTTACTCGTGGAAGTTTACGCAGTATTTT. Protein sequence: CASSYSWKFTQYF.

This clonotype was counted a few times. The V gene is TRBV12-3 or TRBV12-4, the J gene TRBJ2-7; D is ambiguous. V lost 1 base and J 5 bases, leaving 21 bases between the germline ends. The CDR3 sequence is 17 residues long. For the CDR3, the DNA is TGTGCCAGCAGTTTAGGCCGGGTCCGACGAGTCGTCCACGAGCAGTACTTC. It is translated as CASSLGRVRRVVHEQYF.

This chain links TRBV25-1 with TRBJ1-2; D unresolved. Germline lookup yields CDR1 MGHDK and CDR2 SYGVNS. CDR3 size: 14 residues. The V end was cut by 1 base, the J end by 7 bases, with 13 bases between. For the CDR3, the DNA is TGTGCCAGCAGTGAATTCGGCCCGTTCGGTGGCTACACCTTC. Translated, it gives CASSEFGPFGGYTF.

The chain's CDR3 is CASSISGTNSVQYF. Written as DNA, the CDR3 is TGTGCCAGCAGCATTTCCGGGACTAACAGTGTGCAGTACTTC. The chain uses TRBV7-6 and TRBJ2-7; 7 nucleotides agree with TRBD2. The CDR3 has 14 residues. The J segment lost 9 bases and the V segment lost 5 bases, leaving 13 bases of the junction unmatched. Germline CDR1 is SGHVS and CDR2 is FNYEAQ. Full variable domain (missing parts from reference TRBV7-6 and TRBJ2-7): GAGVSQSPRYKVTKRGQDVALRCDPISGHVSLYWYRQALGQGPEFLTYFNYEAQQDKSGLPNDRFSAERPEGSISTLTIQRTEQRDSAMYRCASSISGTNSVQYFGPGTRLTVT.

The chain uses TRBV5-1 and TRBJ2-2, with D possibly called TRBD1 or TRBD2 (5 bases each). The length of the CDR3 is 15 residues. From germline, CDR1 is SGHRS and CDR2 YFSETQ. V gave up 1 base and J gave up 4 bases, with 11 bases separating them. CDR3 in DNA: TGCGCCAGCAGCTTGACCCGGGGACCCACCGGGGAGCTGTTTTTT. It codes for CASSLTRGPTGELFF.

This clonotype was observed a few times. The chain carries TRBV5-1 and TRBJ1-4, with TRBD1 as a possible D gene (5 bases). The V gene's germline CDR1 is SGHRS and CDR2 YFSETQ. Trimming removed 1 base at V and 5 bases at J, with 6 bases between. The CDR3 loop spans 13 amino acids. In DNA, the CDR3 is TGCGCCAGCAGCTTGTCAGGGAATGAAAAACTGTTTTTT. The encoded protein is CASSLSGNEKLFF.

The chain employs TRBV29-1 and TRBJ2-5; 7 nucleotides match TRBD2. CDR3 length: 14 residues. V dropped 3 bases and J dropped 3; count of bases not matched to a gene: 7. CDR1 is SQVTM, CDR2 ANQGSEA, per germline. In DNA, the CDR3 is TGCAGCGTTGAGGGAGGGGCGGGGAAAGAGACCCAGTACTTC. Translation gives CSVEGGAGKETQYF.

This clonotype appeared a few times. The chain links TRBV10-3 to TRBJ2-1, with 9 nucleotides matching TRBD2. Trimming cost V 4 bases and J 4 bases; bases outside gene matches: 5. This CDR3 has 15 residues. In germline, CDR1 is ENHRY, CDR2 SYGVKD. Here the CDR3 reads CAISGTSGSYNEQFF. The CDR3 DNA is TGTGCCATCAGTGGAACTAGCGGGTCTTACAATGAGCAGTTCTTC.

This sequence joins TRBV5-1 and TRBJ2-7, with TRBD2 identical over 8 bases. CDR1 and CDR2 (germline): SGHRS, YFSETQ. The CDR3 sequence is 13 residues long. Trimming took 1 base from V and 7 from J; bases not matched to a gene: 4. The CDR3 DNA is TGCGCCAGCAGCTTGCGGGGGGGCCTTGAGCAGTACTTC. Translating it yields CASSLRGGLEQYF.

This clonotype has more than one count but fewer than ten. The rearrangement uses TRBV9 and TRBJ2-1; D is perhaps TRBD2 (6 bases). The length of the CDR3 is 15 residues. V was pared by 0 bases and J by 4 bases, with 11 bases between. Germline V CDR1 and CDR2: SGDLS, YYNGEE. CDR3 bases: TGTGCCAGCAGCGTAGCGGGGGAAACTTACAATGAGCAGTTCTTC. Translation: CASSVAGETYNEQFF.

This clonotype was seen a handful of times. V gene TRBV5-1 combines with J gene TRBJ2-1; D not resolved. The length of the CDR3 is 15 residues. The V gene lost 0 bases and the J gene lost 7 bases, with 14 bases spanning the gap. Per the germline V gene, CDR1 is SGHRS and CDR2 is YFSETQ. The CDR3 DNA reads TGCGCCAGCAGCTTGGGAGCTAATTCCCAAAATGAGCAGTTCTTC. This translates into CASSLGANSQNEQFF.

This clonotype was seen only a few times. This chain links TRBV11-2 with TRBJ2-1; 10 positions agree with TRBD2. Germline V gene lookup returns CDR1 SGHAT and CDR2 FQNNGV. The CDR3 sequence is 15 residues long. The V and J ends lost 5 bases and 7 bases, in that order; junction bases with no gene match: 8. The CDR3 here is CASSATSGPGNEQFF. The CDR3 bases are TGTGCCAGCAGCGCGACTAGCGGGCCAGGGAATGAGCAGTTCTTC.

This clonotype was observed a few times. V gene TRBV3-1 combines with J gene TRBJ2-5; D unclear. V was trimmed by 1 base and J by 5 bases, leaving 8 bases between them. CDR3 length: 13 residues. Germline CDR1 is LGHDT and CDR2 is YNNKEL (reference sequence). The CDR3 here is CASSQVGYETQYF. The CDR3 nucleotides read TGTGCCAGCAGCCAAGTAGGATATGAGACCCAGTACTTC.